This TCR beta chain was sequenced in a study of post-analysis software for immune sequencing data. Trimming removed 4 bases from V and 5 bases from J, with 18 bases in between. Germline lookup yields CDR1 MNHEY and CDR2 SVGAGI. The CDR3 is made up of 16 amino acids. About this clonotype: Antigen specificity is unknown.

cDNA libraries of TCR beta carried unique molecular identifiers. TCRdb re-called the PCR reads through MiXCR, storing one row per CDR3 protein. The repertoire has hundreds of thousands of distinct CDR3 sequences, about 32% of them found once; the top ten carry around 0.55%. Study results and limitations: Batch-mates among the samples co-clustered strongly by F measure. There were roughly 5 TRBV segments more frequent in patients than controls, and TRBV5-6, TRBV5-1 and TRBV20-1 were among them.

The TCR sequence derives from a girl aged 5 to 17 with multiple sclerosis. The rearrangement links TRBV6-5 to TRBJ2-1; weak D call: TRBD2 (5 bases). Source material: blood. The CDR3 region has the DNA TGTGCCAGCAGTTTATACGAGGGTGCTACTGACAATGAGCAGTTCTTC. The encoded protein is CASSLYEGATDNEQFF.